Each of the 17 T cell receptor beta chains below was sequenced from the same sample in a study of cytomegalovirus exposure and HLA in healthy donors. PCR used 60 Vbeta primers and 13 Jbeta primers. This table comes from immunoSEQ multiplex PCR, and its TCRdb copy is limited to in-frame clones, with some not included. The table lists about 150,000 clones, roughly 80% of them singletons. The sequencing sample was made of PBMCs. These receptors originate from a man aged 18-30 years in good health and CMV-seronegative.

This rearrangement joins TRBV19 to TRBJ1-1; no clear D gene. Germline V gene sequence: CDR1 LNHDA, CDR2 SQIVND (reference sequence). The germline V and J ends were trimmed by 6 bases and 0 bases, with 8 bases remaining between them. The CDR3 loop spans 13 amino acids. The CDR3 sequence is CASSITLNTEAFF. CDR3 coding DNA: TGTGCCAGTAGCATTACTTTGAACACTGAAGCTTTCTTT.

V is TRBV12-5 and J is TRBJ1-1; tentatively, D is TRBD1 (5 bases). Germline V gene sequence: CDR1 LGHNT, CDR2 FRNRAP. V was clipped by 6 bases and J by 1 base, with 18 bases between them. The CDR3 runs to 16 residues. The CDR3 protein is CASGPQVPSGNTEAFF. The DNA of the CDR3 is TGTGCTAGTGGCCCACAGGTTCCATCCGGGAACACTGAAGCTTTCTTT.

The chain uses TRBV7-6 and TRBJ2-7; D is possibly TRBD2 (5 bases). Deletions cut 5 bases from V and 2 bases from J, with 10 bases between. This CDR3 is 13 amino acids long. Germline CDR1 reads SGHVS; CDR2 reads FNYEAQ. The CDR3 region is CASSPGMTYEQYF. CDR3 sequence (DNA): TGTGCCAGCAGCCCGGGGATGACCTACGAGCAGTACTTC.

CDR3 sequence (DNA): TGTGCCAGCAGCTATTTAAGCGGGGGGCCTTACAATGAGCAGTTCTTC. Translating gives CASSYLSGGPYNEQFF. This sequence joins TRBV5-4 and TRBJ2-1, with TRBD2 matching over 9 bases. V lost 3 bases and J lost 4; bases outside the gene matches: 8. There are 16 residues in the CDR3. The germline V gene has CDR1 SGHNT and CDR2 YYREEE (reference sequence).

V usage is TRBV6-4 and J usage is TRBJ1-5, with D maybe TRBD1 (6 bases). The germline V gene has CDR1 MRHNA and CDR2 SNTAGT. Trimming took 6 bases from V and 4 from J, leaving 13 bases between them. The CDR3 consists of 14 residues. The CDR3 region is CASRGHTTNQPQHF. The CDR3 region has the DNA TGTGCCAGCAGGGGACACACCACAAATCAGCCCCAGCATTTT.

The V call is TRBV28, the J call TRBJ1-1; D may be TRBD1 (6 bases). CDR3 size: 16 residues. Germline lookup yields CDR1 MDHEN and CDR2 SYDVKM. The germline V and J ends were trimmed by 5 bases and 0 bases, with 16 bases remaining between them. This CDR3 is CASSPRTALMNTEAFF. CDR3 DNA sequence: TGTGCCAGCAGTCCGAGGACAGCCCTCATGAACACTGAAGCTTTCTTT. Together with reference TRBV28 and TRBJ1-1, the CDR3 gives the full variable domain: DVKVTQSSRYLVKRTGEKVFLECVQDMDHENMFWYRQDPGLGLRLIYFSYDVKMKEKGDIPEGYSVSREKKERFSLILESASTNQTSMYLCASSPRTALMNTEAFFGQGTRLTVV.

This chain connects TRBV4-1 to TRBJ2-7; weak D call: TRBD2 (5 bases). The CDR3 extends over 17 amino acids. Trimming stripped 2 bases from V and 5 bases from J, with 22 bases between. The germline gives CDR1 MGHRA, CDR2 YSYEKL. CDR3 sequence: CASSQIKGVSFPHEQYF. CDR3 sequence (DNA): TGCGCCAGCAGCCAAATTAAGGGAGTTTCCTTTCCCCACGAGCAGTACTTC.

This sequence joins TRBV11-2 and TRBJ2-1; D perhaps matches TRBD2 (6 bases). CDR3 size: 18 residues. Germline V lookup: CDR1 SGHAT, CDR2 FQNNGV. V was cut by 3 bases and J by 3 bases, with 21 bases left in between. The CDR3 is CASSFSTWATRDYNEQFF. Written as DNA, the CDR3 is TGTGCCAGCAGCTTCTCCACATGGGCCACGCGGGACTACAATGAGCAGTTCTTC. Combining the CDR3 with reference TRBV11-2 and TRBJ2-1 gives the whole variable domain EAGVAQSPRYKIIEKRQSVAFWCNPISGHATLYWYQQILGQGPKLLIQFQNNGVVDDSQLPKDRFSAERLKGVDSTLKIQPAKLEDSAVYLCASSFSTWATRDYNEQFFGPGTRLTVL.

This chain uses TRBV5-4 with TRBJ2-1; TRBD1 matches 7 bases. The CDR3 runs 12 residues. Germline CDR1 and CDR2: SGHNT and YYREEE (reference sequence). V lost 5 bases, J lost 10 bases, and 6 bases stayed unmatched. CDR3 protein: CASSIDRAEQFF. The CDR3 region has the DNA TGTGCCAGCAGTATCGACAGGGCCGAGCAGTTCTTC.

The genes are TRBV6-1 and TRBJ2-1, with a weak D call TRBD1 (6 bases). Germline CDR1 and CDR2: MNHNS and SASEGT. V lost 4 bases, J lost 8 bases, and 15 bases lay in between. The CDR3 consists of 14 residues. The CDR3 reads CASSARGEWDEQFF. The CDR3 bases are TGTGCCAGCAGTGCCAGGGGAGAGTGGGATGAGCAGTTCTTC.

The V call is TRBV2, the J call TRBJ1-2; 7 nucleotides agree with TRBD1. Germline lookup yields CDR1 SNHLY and CDR2 FYNNEI. CDR3 length equals 12 residues. Germline trimming cut 8 bases from V and 4 bases from J; bases unmatched to any gene: 4. The CDR3 DNA follows: TGTGCCAGCCTCGGGACAGCCTATGGCTACACCTTC. This encodes CASLGTAYGYTF.

V usage is TRBV7-9 and J usage is TRBJ1-2; no clear D. Trimming stripped 10 bases from V and 4 bases from J, with 10 bases between. CDR1 is SEHNR, CDR2 FQNEAQ, per germline (reference sequence). There are 11 residues in the CDR3. This chain's CDR3 is CATRSSYGYTF. In nucleotides, the CDR3 is TGTGCCACCCGGTCATCCTATGGCTACACCTTC.

A few counts support this clone. The chain combines TRBV5-1 with TRBJ2-3; perhaps TRBD2 as D (6 bases). The germline V gene encodes CDR1 SGHRS and CDR2 YFSETQ. There are 14 residues in the CDR3. V lost 2 bases and J 6 bases, leaving 13 bases between the germline ends. CDR3 in DNA: TGCGCCAGCAGCTTACCGGAGGGGCCTGATACGCAGTATTTT. Translation: CASSLPEGPDTQYF.

V usage is TRBV6-5 and J usage is TRBJ1-1; no definite D call. The V end was cut by 5 bases, the J end by 4 bases, with 14 bases between. Per germline, CDR1 MNHEY and CDR2 SVGAGI. The CDR3 has 14 residues. Written as DNA, the CDR3 is TGTGCCAGCAGTCCTTTTCGGGGAGGCACTGAAGCTTTCTTT. Translation gives CASSPFRGGTEAFF.

The chain carries TRBV9 and TRBJ2-2; 8 bases match TRBD1. The CDR3 sequence is 16 residues long. The V and J ends lost 2 bases and 7 bases, in that order; junction bases with no gene match: 10. Germline V lookup: CDR1 SGDLS, CDR2 YYNGEE. The CDR3 nucleotides read TGTGCCAGCAGCGTTAGGCAGGGGGCCCTTGACGGGGAGCTGTTTTTT. This codes for CASSVRQGALDGELFF.

The rearrangement joins TRBV7-8 to TRBJ2-1; possible D gene TRBD1, 5 bases. Deletions cut 8 bases from V and 6 bases from J, with 11 bases between. The CDR3 runs 12 residues. CDR1 is SGHVS and CDR2 is FQNEAQ in the germline V gene. As DNA, the CDR3 is TGTGCCAGCCAGGGCCCCGCCAATGAGCAGTTCTTC. Protein: CASQGPANEQFF.

This clone was seen a single time. The V call is TRBV14, the J call TRBJ2-7; TRBD2 might be the D (7 bases). Trimming removed 2 bases from V and 3 bases from J, with 14 bases in between. In germline, CDR1 is SGHDN, CDR2 FVKESK. The CDR3 is made up of 15 amino acids. CDR3 sequence: CASSQFKGGDYEQYF. The CDR3 coding sequence is TGTGCCAGCAGCCAATTCAAAGGGGGGGACTACGAGCAGTACTTC.